The TCR beta chain under discussion was sequenced for a study of cytomegalovirus exposure and HLA in healthy donors. To note about this clone: Its target is unknown.

The CDR3 loop spans 15 amino acids. Germline V gives CDR1 MNHEY, CDR2 SMNVEV (reference sequence). V dropped 6 bases and J dropped 0 bases, with 14 bases sitting between them. Study conclusions and caveats: TCR beta sequences reportedly predicted most subjects' HLA-A and HLA-B alleles accurately. The authors later found TCR association rates varying by HLA locus, with DRB1 most and HLA-C fewest. Clonal expansion, a later analysis showed, was greater in HLA-associated TCR beta chains than in equally common others.

The PCR was carried out with 60 Vbeta primers and 13 Jbeta primers. Profiling relied on immunoSEQ multiplex PCR, and the TCRdb table lists in-frame clones only, not all of them. Its table records about 120,000 clones. The receptor was derived from a man aged 30 to 39 in good health and CMV-seronegative. The genes are TRBV27 and TRBJ1-1, with unresolved D. The sequenced sample was PBMCs. This CDR3 reads CASRDRGGMNTEAFF. CDR3 nucleotide sequence: TGTGCCAGCAGGGACCGTGGAGGTATGAACACTGAAGCTTTCTTT.